This TCR beta chain was profiled in a study of blood T cell repertoires in COVID-19. Study details: Sources were T cells, B-cell-depleted T cells, or PBMCs; the material itself was cDNA or gDNA.

This clone was observed a handful of times. Unmatched junction bases numbered 7, after V lost 0 bases and J lost 7 bases. The germline CDR1 and CDR2 sequences are SNHLY and FYNNEI. The CDR3 is 17 residues long. In the authors' workflow: Amplification from reference gene primers served as the basis for estimated nucleated cell counts. Repertoires were generated with immunoSEQ multiplex PCR, while TCRdb's copy carries only in-frame clones and drops some. D and trimming were read from the DNA, whereas the V and J calls and clone size are those reported in that table. Of roughly 41,000 clones detected, more than 75% appear once; the ten largest clones hold around 4.6%.

The specimen sequenced was peripheral blood. The V gene is TRBV2, the J gene TRBJ2-1; the match to TRBD2 covers 12 bases. The receptor comes from a human donor in a cohort sampled during active COVID-19. CDR3 protein: CASSEAELAGGPNEQFF. The CDR3 coding sequence is TGTGCCAGCAGTGAAGCTGAGCTAGCGGGAGGGCCAAATGAGCAGTTCTTC.